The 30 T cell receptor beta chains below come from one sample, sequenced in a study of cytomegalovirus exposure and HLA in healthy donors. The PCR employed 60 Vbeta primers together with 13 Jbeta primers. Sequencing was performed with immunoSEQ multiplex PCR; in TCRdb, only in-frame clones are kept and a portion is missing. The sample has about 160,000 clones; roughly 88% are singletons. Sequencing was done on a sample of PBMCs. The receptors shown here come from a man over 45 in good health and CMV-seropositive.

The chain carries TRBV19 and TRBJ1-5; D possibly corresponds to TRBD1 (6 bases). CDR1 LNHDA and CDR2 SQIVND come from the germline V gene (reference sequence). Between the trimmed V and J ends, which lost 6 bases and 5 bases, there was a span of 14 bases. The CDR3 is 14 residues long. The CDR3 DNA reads TGTGCCAGTAGAACTCAGGGGAGACATCAGCCCCAGCATTTT. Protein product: CASRTQGRHQPQHF.

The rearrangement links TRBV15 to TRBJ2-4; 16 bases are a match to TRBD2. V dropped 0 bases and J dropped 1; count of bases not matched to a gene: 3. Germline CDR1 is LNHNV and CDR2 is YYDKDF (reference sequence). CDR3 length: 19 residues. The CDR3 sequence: CATSRDKGLAGGAKNIQYF. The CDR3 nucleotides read TGTGCCACCAGCAGAGATAAGGGACTAGCGGGAGGGGCCAAAAACATTCAGTACTTC. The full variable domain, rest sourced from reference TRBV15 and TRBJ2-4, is DAMVIQNPRYQVTQFGKPVTLSCSQTLNHNVMYWYQQKSSQAPKLLFHYYDKDFNNEADTPDNFQSRRPNTSFCFLDIRSPGLGDTAMYLCATSRDKGLAGGAKNIQYFGAGTRLSVL.

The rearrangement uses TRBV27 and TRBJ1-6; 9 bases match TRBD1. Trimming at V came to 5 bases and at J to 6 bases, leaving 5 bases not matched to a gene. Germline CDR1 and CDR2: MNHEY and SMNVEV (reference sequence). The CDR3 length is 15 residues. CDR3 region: CASSARDRVNSPLHF. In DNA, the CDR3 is TGTGCCAGCAGTGCCCGGGACAGGGTTAATTCACCCCTCCACTTT.

The CDR3 sequence is CASSREAGLKNTEAFF. DNA of the CDR3: TGTGCCAGCAGCCGAGAGGCAGGGCTCAAGAACACTGAAGCTTTCTTT. The V and J genes are TRBV7-9 and TRBJ1-1; possible D gene TRBD1, 5 bases. The V gene's germline CDR1 is SEHNR and CDR2 FQNEAQ (reference sequence). V lost 5 bases and J 1 base, leaving 17 bases between the germline ends. This CDR3 spans 16 amino acids. The whole variable domain, remainder taken from reference TRBV7-9 and TRBJ1-1, is DTGVSQNPRHKITKRGQNVTFRCDPISEHNRLYWYRQTLGQGPEFLTYFQNEAQLEKSRLLSDRFSAERPKGSFSTLEIQRTEQGDSAMYLCASSREAGLKNTEAFFGQGTRLTVV.

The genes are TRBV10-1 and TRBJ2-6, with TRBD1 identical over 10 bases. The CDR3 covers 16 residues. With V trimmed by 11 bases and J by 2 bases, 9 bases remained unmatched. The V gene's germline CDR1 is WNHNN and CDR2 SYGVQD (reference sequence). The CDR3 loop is CAGSGQGGPGANVLTF. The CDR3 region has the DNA TGCGCCGGCTCCGGACAGGGGGGCCCTGGGGCCAACGTCCTGACTTTC.

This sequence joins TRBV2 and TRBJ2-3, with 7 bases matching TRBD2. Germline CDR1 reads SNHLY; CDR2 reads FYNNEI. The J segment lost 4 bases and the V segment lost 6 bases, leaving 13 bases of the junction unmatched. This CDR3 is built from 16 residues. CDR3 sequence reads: CASRKSAGRRADTQYF. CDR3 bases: TGTGCCAGCAGAAAGTCAGCGGGACGGAGGGCAGATACGCAGTATTTT.

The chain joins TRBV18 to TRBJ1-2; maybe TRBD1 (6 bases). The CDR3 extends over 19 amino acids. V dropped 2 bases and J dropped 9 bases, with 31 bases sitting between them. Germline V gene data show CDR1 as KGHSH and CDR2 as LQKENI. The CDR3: CASSPISASIALRRDSYTF. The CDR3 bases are TGTGCCAGCTCACCAATTTCTGCCTCTATCGCCCTACGACGGGACAGCTACACCTTC.

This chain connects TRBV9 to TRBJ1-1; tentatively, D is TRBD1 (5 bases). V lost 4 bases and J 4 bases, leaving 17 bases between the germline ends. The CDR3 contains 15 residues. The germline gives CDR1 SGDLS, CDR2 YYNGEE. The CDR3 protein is CASSPQAGLSTEAFF. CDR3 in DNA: TGTGCCAGCAGCCCTCAGGCAGGGTTGAGCACTGAAGCTTTCTTT.

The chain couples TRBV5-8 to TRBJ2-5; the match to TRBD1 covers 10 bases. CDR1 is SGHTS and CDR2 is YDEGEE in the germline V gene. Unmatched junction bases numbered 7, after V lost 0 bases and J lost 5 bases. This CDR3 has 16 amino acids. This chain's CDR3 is CASSLAGDRGTETQYF. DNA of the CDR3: TGTGCCAGCAGCTTGGCTGGGGACAGGGGTACGGAGACCCAGTACTTC.

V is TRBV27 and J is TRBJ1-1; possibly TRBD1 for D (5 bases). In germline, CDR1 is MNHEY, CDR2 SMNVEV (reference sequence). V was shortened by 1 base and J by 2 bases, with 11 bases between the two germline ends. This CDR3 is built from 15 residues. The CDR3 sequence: CASSLLGAANTEAFF. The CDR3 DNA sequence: TGTGCCAGCAGTTTATTAGGGGCAGCTAACACTGAAGCTTTCTTT.

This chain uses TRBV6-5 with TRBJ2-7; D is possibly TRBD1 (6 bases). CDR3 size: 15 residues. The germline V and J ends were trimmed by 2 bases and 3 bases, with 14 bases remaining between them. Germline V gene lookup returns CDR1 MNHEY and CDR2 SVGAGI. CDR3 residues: CASSYTYREIYEQYF. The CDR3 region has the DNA TGTGCCAGCAGTTACACCTACAGGGAGATCTACGAGCAGTACTTC.

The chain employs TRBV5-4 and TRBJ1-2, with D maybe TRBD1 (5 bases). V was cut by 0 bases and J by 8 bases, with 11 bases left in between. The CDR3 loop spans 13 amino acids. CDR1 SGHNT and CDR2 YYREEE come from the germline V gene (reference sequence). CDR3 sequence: CASSLVSGGGYTF. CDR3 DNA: TGTGCCAGCAGCTTGGTTTCCGGGGGAGGCTACACCTTC.

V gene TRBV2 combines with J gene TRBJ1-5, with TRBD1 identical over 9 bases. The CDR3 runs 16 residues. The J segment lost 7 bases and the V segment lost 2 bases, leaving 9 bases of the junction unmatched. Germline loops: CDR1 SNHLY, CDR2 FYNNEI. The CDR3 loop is CASSEYGQGSGQPQHF. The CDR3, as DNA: TGTGCCAGCAGTGAATACGGACAGGGGAGCGGCCAGCCCCAGCATTTT.

The CDR3: CSVGRDYEQYF. The CDR3 DNA reads as TGCAGCGTTGGCAGGGACTACGAGCAGTACTTC. The chain has TRBV29-1 and TRBJ2-7; the D gene is possibly TRBD1 (5 bases). The germline V gene encodes CDR1 SQVTM and CDR2 ANQGSEA. The CDR3 has 11 residues. Trimming removed 4 bases from V and 3 bases from J, with 7 bases in between.

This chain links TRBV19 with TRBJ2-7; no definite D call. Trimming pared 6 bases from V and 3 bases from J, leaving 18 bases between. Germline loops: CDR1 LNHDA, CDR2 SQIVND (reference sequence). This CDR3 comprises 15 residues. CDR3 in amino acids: CASSYGGPRDYEQYV. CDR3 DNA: TGTGCCAGTAGCTATGGTGGGCCCCGCGACTACGAGCAGTACGTC.

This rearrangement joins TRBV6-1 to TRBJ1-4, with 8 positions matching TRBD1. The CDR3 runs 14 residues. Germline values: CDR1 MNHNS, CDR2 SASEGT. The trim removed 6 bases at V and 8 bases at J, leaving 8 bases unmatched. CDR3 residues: CASSLTGEREKLFF. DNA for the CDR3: TGTGCCAGCAGCCTGACAGGGGAGCGGGAAAAACTGTTTTTT.

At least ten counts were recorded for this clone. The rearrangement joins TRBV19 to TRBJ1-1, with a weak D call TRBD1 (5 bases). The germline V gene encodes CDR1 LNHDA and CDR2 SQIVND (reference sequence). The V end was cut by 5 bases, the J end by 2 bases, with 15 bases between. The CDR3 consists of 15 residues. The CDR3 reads CASSLFGGGNTEAFF. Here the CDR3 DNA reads TGTGCCAGTAGTCTCTTCGGGGGAGGAAACACTGAAGCTTTCTTT.

Here the CDR3 reads CASTSAGSQMRTQYF. CDR3 bases: TGTGCCAGCACTTCGGCGGGGTCCCAGATGAGGACGCAGTATTTT. This rearrangement joins TRBV11-3 to TRBJ2-3; a possible D gene is TRBD2 (6 bases). This CDR3 spans 15 amino acids. Germline V gene sequence: CDR1 SGHNT, CDR2 YENEEA. Trimming shortened V by 7 bases and J by 9 bases, and 23 bases separated the two germline ends.

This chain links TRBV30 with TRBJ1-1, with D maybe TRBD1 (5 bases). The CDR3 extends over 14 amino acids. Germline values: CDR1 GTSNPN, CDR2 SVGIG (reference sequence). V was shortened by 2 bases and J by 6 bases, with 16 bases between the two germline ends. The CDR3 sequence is CAWSFDLRGAEAFF. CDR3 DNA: TGTGCCTGGAGTTTTGACCTTAGGGGCGCTGAAGCTTTCTTT. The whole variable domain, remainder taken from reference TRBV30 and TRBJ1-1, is SQTIHQWPATLVQPVGSPLSLECTVEGTSNPNLYWYRQAAGRGLQLLFYSVGIGQISSEVPQNLSASRPQDRQFILSSKKLLLSDSGFYLCAWSFDLRGAEAFFGQGTRLTVV.

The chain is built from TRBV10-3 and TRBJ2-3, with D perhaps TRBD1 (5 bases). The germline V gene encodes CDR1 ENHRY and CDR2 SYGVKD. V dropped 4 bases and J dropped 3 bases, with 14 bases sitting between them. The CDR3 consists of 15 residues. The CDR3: CAISVGQGGTDTQYF. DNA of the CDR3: TGTGCCATCAGTGTTGGGCAGGGCGGTACAGATACGCAGTATTTT.

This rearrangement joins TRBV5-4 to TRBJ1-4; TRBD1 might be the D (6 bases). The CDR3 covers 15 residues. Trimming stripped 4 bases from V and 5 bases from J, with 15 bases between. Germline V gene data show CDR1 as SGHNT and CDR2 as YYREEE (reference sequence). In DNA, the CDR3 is TGTGCCAGCAGCCCTATGGAAGGGGGAAATGAAAAACTGTTTTTT. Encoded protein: CASSPMEGGNEKLFF.

The DNA of the CDR3 is TGTGCCAGCAGTTACTCGACAGCGTTGAACACTGAAGCTTTCTTT. It yields the protein CASSYSTALNTEAFF. The chain couples TRBV6-5 to TRBJ1-1; TRBD1 is a possible D gene (5 bases). CDR3 length: 15 residues. Germline V gene sequence: CDR1 MNHEY, CDR2 SVGAGI. V lost 0 bases and J lost 0, with 8 bases in between.

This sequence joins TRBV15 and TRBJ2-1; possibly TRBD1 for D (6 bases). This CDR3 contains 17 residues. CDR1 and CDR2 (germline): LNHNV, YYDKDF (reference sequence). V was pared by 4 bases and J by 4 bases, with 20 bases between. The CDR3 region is CATSTSPGHILYNEQFF. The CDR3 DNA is TGTGCCACCAGCACTTCCCCGGGACACATACTTTACAATGAGCAGTTCTTC.

CDR3 sequence reads: CASSLSGQGAGNTIYF. CDR3 nucleotides: TGCGCCAGCAGCTTATCGGGACAGGGGGCTGGAAACACCATATATTTT. The chain combines TRBV5-1 with TRBJ1-3, with 11 bases identical to TRBD1. After removal of 2 bases from V and 2 bases from J, the junction contained 3 bases not matched to a gene. Germline loops: CDR1 SGHRS, CDR2 YFSETQ. The CDR3 is 16 residues long.

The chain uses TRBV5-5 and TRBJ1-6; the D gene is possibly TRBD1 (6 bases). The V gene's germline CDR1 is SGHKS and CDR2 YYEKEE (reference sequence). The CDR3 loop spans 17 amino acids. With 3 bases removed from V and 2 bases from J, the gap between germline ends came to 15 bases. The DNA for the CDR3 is TGTGCCAGCAGCTCTCGAGGGGGGGGCACCTATAATTCACCCCTCCACTTT. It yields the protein CASSSRGGGTYNSPLHF.

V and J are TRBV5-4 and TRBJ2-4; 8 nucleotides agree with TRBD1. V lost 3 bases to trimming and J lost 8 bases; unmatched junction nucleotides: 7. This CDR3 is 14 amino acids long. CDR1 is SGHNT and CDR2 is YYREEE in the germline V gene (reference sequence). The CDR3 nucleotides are TGTGCCAGCAGCTATCAGGGGGCATCGGACATTCAGTACTTC. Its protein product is CASSYQGASDIQYF.

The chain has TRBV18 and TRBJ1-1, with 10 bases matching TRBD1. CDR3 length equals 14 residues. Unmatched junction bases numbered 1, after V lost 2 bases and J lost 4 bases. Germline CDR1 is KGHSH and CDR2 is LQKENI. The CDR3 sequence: CASSPGQGGTEAFF. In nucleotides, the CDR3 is TGTGCCAGCTCACCAGGACAGGGGGGCACTGAAGCTTTCTTT.

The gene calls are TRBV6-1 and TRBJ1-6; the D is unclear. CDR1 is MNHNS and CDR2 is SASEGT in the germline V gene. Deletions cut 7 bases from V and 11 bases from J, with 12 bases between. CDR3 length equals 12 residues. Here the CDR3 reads CASTELDPPLHF. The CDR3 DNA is TGTGCCAGCACCGAACTTGATCCACCCCTCCACTTT.

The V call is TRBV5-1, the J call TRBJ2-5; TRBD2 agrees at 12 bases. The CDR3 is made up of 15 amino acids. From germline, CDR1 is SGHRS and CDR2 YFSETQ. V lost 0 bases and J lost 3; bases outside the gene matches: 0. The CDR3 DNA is TGCGCCAGCAGCTTGGGGACTAGCGGGAAAGAGACCCAGTACTTC. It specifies CASSLGTSGKETQYF.

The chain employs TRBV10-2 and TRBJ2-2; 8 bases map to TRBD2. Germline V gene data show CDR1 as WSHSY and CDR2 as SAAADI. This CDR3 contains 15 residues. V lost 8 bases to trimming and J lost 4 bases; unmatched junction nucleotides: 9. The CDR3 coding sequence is TGCGCCAGCGGAATTGGGGCGGGGGGCACCGGGGAGCTGTTTTTT. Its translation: CASGIGAGGTGELFF.